The present T cell receptor beta chain was sequenced within a study of blood T cell repertoires in COVID-19. Study-level background: Some COVID-19 samples were acute and others convalescent; all came from the United States, Italy and Spain. Sources were T cells, B-cell-depleted T cells, or PBMCs; the material itself was cDNA or gDNA.

Authors' processing steps: The assay estimated nucleated cells by amplifying reference gene primers. TCRdb keeps only in-frame clones here, not all; method: immunoSEQ multiplex PCR. That table gives V, J and clone size, and the DNA gave D and trimming. The sample consists of 240,000 or so clones, about nine tenths of them appearing once. Germline CDR1 and CDR2: MNHEY and SVGAGI. The V and J ends lost 3 bases and 6 bases respectively, with 14 bases between them. This CDR3 contains 14 residues. This TCR was sampled from a man aged 60 to 69 with acute or convalescent COVID-19. The chain joins TRBV6-5 to TRBJ1-2, with D uncertain. The specimen sequenced was peripheral blood. CDR3 residues: CASSYSQAIDGYTF. For the CDR3, the DNA is TGTGCCAGCAGTTATTCTCAGGCAATAGATGGCTACACCTTC.